The source of this TCR beta chain is a study of T cell responses to AZD1222 COVID-19 vaccine. Study overall: Some second doses came at about 4 weeks and others at about 12 weeks; these were pooled.

The germline V and J ends were trimmed by 2 bases and 2 bases, with 7 bases remaining between them. The CDR3 has 13 amino acids. Germline V gives CDR1 SEHNR, CDR2 FQNEAQ (reference sequence). The data were produced by immunoSEQ multiplex PCR, yet TCRdb's version contains in-frame clones alone and is incomplete. Found here are about 90,000 clones, approximately 89% of them singletons; the top ten hold 16%. The J gene is TRBJ2-7, the V gene TRBV7-9, with a possible D match to TRBD2 (5 bases). The clonotype comes from an adult in good health. The sequencing here drew on peripheral blood, taken on day 0 of AZD1222 vaccination. CDR3: CASSLLAAYEQYF. The CDR3 DNA follows: TGTGCCAGCAGCTTACTAGCAGCCTACGAGCAGTACTTC.